Described below is a single TCR beta chain sequence and its context. The data belong to a study of blood T cell repertoires in COVID-19. Study summary: Samples of COVID-19 (acute and convalescent) were obtained from the United States, Italy and Spain.

The CDR3 has 16 amino acids. Germline V gene lookup returns CDR1 SGDLS and CDR2 YYNGEE. V lost 0 bases to trimming and J lost 2 bases, with 13 bases between them. Clones were sequenced by immunoSEQ multiplex PCR, and TCRdb holds only the in-frame ones, with some missing. The sample contains fewer than 400,000 clones, 89% of which appear only once. This chain connects TRBV9 to TRBJ2-3; D possibly corresponds to TRBD1 (6 bases). The TCR was taken from a man aged 60-69 years who had recovered from COVID-19. Sequencing input: PBMCs or T cells enriched from blood (not recorded which). For the CDR3, the DNA is TGTGCCAGCAGCGTAGCCCCACAGGGTTACACAGATACGCAGTATTTT. It codes for CASSVAPQGYTDTQYF. Full variable domain (missing parts from reference TRBV9 and TRBJ2-3): DSGVTQTPKHLITATGQRVTLRCSPRSGDLSVYWYQQSLDQGLQFLIQYYNGEERAKGNILERFSAQQFPDLHSELNLSSLELGDSALYFCASSVAPQGYTDTQYFGPGTRLTVL.